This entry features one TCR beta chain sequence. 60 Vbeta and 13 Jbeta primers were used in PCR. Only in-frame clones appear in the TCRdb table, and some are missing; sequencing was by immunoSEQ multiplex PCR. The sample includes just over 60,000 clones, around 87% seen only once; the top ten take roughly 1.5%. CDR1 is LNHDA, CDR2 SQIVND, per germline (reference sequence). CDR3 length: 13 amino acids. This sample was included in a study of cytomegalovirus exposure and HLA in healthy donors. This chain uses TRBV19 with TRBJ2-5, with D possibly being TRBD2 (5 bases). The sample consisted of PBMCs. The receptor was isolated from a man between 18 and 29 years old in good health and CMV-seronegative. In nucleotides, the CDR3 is TGTGTACTAGGTTGGCAGCCGGGGGAGACCCAGTACTTC. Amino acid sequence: CVLGWQPGETQYF.